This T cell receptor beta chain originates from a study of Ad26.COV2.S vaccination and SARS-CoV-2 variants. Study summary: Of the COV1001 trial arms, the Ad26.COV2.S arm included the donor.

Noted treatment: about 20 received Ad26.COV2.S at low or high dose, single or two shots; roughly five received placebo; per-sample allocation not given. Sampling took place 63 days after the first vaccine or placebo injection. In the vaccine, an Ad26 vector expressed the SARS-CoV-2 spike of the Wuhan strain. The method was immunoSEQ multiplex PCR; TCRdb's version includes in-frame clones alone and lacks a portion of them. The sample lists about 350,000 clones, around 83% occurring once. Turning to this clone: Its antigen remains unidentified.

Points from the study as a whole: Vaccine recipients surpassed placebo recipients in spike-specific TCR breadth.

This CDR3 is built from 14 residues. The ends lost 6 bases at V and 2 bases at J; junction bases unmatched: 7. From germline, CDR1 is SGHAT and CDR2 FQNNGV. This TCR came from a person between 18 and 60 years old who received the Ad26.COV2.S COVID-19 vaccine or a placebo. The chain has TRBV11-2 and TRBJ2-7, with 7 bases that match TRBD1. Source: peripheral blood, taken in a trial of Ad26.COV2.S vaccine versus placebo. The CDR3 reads CASSQDRLAYEQYF. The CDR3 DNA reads TGTGCCAGCAGTCAGGACAGGCTTGCCTACGAGCAGTACTTC.